This TCR beta chain was identified in a study of Ad26.COV2.S vaccination and SARS-CoV-2 variants. About the research overall: As a participant in COV1001, the donor was in the Ad26.COV2.S trial arm. Once, or twice with 56 days between doses, Ad26.COV2.S was given intramuscularly. General study findings and limits: For non-spike TCRs, breadth in vaccine recipients resembled that in placebo recipients.

Here immunoSEQ multiplex PCR was the method, and the copy in TCRdb shows in-frame clones only, minus some. The sample yields about 410,000 clones, around 92% seen once. Regarding treatment: 19 received Ad26.COV2.S at low or high dose, single or two shots; 5 received placebo; per-sample allocation not given. Collection of the samples took place on day 63 after the first injection of vaccine or placebo. A Boston adult aged 18-55 years was the donor. The germline gives CDR1 WNHNN, CDR2 SYGVQD (reference sequence). CDR3 length: 17 amino acids. The V segment lost 4 bases and the J segment 2 bases; nucleotides outside the gene matches: 11. About this clone itself: Antigen: not known.

The sample in question was peripheral blood, obtained in a trial of Ad26.COV2.S vaccine versus placebo. The sequence was obtained from a person between 18 and 65 years old who received the Ad26.COV2.S COVID-19 vaccine or a placebo. The J gene is TRBJ2-7, the V gene TRBV10-1; 10 bases line up with TRBD1. The CDR3 DNA sequence: TGCGCCAGCAGTGCGGGACCGGGACAGGGGCCCACCTACGAGCAGTACTTC. The encoded protein is CASSAGPGQGPTYEQYF.